This T cell receptor (beta chain) comes out of a study of blood T cell repertoires in COVID-19. This clone has at least ten counts. Authors' methods: Amplification with reference gene primers provided the estimates of nucleated cell counts. This table comes from immunoSEQ multiplex PCR, and its TCRdb copy is limited to in-frame clones, with some not included. D and trimming were read from the DNA, whereas the V and J calls and clone size are those reported in that table. The sample consists of about 200,000 clones, approximately 91% of them appearing once. J lost 5 bases, V lost 0 bases, and 5 bases had no gene match. Germline lookup yields CDR1 SEHNR and CDR2 FQNEAQ (reference sequence). CDR3 length: 15 amino acids.

The J gene is TRBJ2-7, the V gene TRBV7-9, with 9 nucleotides matching TRBD1. Specimen: peripheral blood. The TCR originated in a middle-aged woman who had recovered from COVID-19. The CDR3: CASSLAGTGRNEQYF. Here the CDR3 DNA reads TGTGCCAGCAGCTTAGCCGGGACAGGGCGTAACGAGCAGTACTTC.